The following is a T cell receptor (beta chain) sequence with its context. The sample belongs to a study of blood T cell repertoires in COVID-19. With 2 bases removed from V and 7 bases from J, the gap between germline ends came to 8 bases. Germline V gene sequence: CDR1 SNHLY, CDR2 FYNNEI. The CDR3 is 12 residues long. Original processing methods: Reference gene primer amplification in the assay estimated nucleated cell counts. Measured with immunoSEQ multiplex PCR; TCRdb has only the in-frame clones, and not every one. V, J and clone size reflect that table, while D and trimming were determined from the DNA. The table lists 50,000 or so clones, 90% of them singletons.

This clonotype originated in an elderly woman with acute or convalescent COVID-19. Sample: peripheral blood. The J gene is TRBJ1-2, the V gene TRBV2; D is ambiguous. CDR3 residues: CASSELLGGYTF. The CDR3, as DNA: TGTGCCAGCAGTGAACTCCTAGGTGGCTACACCTTC.